These 22 T cell receptor beta chains share one sample of origin, sequenced in a study of T-cell memory formation after mild COVID-19. TCRdb re-analysed the 5' RACE reads in MiXCR, keeping a single row per CDR3 protein. The table lists 450,000 to 650,000 distinct CDR3 sequences, roughly 17% of them singletons, with around 12% in the top ten. Sequencing input: PBMCs or a T cell subset sorted from them (not recorded which). The receptors come from an adult woman who had mild COVID-19 (a few samples of this study predate the infection). Cell type and time point are not known.

This clonotype has more than one count but fewer than ten. This chain joins TRBV5-4 and TRBJ2-3; either TRBD1 or TRBD2 may fit D (5 bases each). The CDR3 has 15 residues. With 5 bases removed from V and 5 bases from J, the gap between germline ends came to 18 bases. Germline V gene data show CDR1 as SGHNT and CDR2 as YYREEE (reference sequence). As DNA, the CDR3 is TGTGCCAGCAGTCTGGGCGGCAGTGGGGGAGATACGCAGTATTTT. It yields the protein CASSLGGSGGDTQYF.

The table lists this clonotype with a few counts. The rearrangement joins TRBV6-5 to TRBJ2-5, with D perhaps matching TRBD1 or TRBD2 (6 bases each). The V and J ends lost 5 bases and 2 bases respectively, with 12 bases between them. The CDR3 extends over 14 amino acids. CDR1 and CDR2 from the germline V gene are MNHEY and SVGAGI. The DNA of the CDR3 is TGTGCCAGCAGTGCACGGGGGCCTCAAGAGACCCAGTACTTC. It is translated as CASSARGPQETQYF.

The gene calls are TRBV12-3 or TRBV12-4 and TRBJ1-5; D not resolved. The V and J ends lost 3 bases and 2 bases respectively, with 8 bases between them. CDR3 length equals 14 residues. CDR3 DNA: TGTGCCAGCAGTTTCGCTATCGGCAATCAGCCCCAGCATTTT. Residues: CASSFAIGNQPQHF.

This clonotype turned up a few times. V usage is TRBV20-1 and J usage is TRBJ1-1; a possible D gene is TRBD1 (6 bases). Germline V gene data show CDR1 as DFQATT and CDR2 as SNEGSKA (reference sequence). V was cut by 7 bases and J by 2 bases, with 11 bases left in between. The length of the CDR3 is 12 residues. The CDR3: CSVYRDNTEAFF. CDR3 sequence (DNA): TGCAGTGTATACAGGGATAACACTGAAGCTTTCTTT.

This clonotype was observed a handful of times. The CDR3 loop reads CAISEDRGRADTQYF. CDR3 DNA: TGTGCCATCAGTGAGGACAGGGGGCGCGCAGATACGCAGTATTTT. This sequence joins TRBV10-3 and TRBJ2-3; 10 bases align to TRBD1. CDR3 length equals 15 residues. Germline lookup yields CDR1 ENHRY and CDR2 SYGVKD. Germline trimming cut 2 bases from V and 4 bases from J; bases unmatched to any gene: 3.

This sequence joins TRBV20-1 and TRBJ2-7, with 15 bases that match TRBD2. This CDR3 has 15 residues. After removal of 5 bases from V and 3 bases from J, the junction contained 5 bases not matched to a gene. The germline V gene has CDR1 DFQATT and CDR2 SNEGSKA (reference sequence). CDR3 sequence: CSAAPGLAGGYEQYF. The CDR3 bases are TGCAGTGCTGCCCCGGGACTAGCGGGGGGCTACGAGCAGTACTTC.

Concerning this clonotype itself: One end of the junction fails to match germline, which may point to a read error. The chain combines TRBV12-3 or TRBV12-4 with TRBJ2-1; TRBD2 matches 10 bases. There are 10 residues in the CDR3. The CDR3 loop reads CSSGSNEQFF. The CDR3 nucleotides read TGCTCTAGCGGGAGTAATGAGCAGTTCTTC.

This clonotype was seen more than once but under ten times. The CDR3 loop is CSPLAGATDTQYF. The CDR3 region has the DNA TGCAGTCCTCTAGCGGGGGCGACAGATACGCAGTATTTT. J is TRBJ2-3 and V is TRBV20-1; 10 nucleotides match TRBD2. Germline CDR1 is DFQATT and CDR2 is SNEGSKA (reference sequence). J was trimmed by 3 bases and V by 8 bases; bases with no gene match: 5. CDR3 length equals 13 residues.

This clonotype was detected only a few times. This sequence joins TRBV20-1 and TRBJ2-5; D unresolved. The CDR3 loop spans 15 amino acids. V lost 2 bases to trimming and J lost 0 bases, with 13 bases between them. CDR1 DFQATT and CDR2 SNEGSKA come from the germline V gene (reference sequence). Here the CDR3 reads CSARPPWGYQETQYF. The CDR3 DNA follows: TGCAGTGCTAGACCTCCCTGGGGATACCAAGAGACCCAGTACTTC.

This chain joins TRBV24-1 and TRBJ2-1; TRBD2 agrees at 8 bases. The CDR3 has 16 amino acids. CDR1 is KGHDR, CDR2 SFDVKD, per germline. Germline trimming cut 4 bases from V and 8 bases from J; bases unmatched to any gene: 12. The CDR3 protein is CATSDRTGTRNDEQFF. CDR3 coding DNA: TGTGCCACCAGTGACAGAACCGGGACTAGAAACGATGAGCAGTTCTTC.

V is TRBV20-1 and J is TRBJ1-4; D gene ambiguous. Germline V gene data show CDR1 as DFQATT and CDR2 as SNEGSKA (reference sequence). The CDR3 extends over 13 amino acids. V gave up 3 bases and J gave up 5 bases, with 10 bases separating them. CDR3 bases: TGCAGTGCTAGTTCGGGTACCAATGAAAAACTGTTTTTT. This encodes CSASSGTNEKLFF.

This sequence joins TRBV6-1 and TRBJ1-2; D possibly corresponds to TRBD1 (5 bases). There are 12 residues in the CDR3. Germline loops: CDR1 MNHNS, CDR2 SASEGT. The V end lost 7 bases, the J end lost 9 bases, and 15 bases lay between the germline ends. For the CDR3, the DNA is TGTGCCAGCACCCAAAAAGGGGCCAGCTACACCTTC. It is translated as CASTQKGASYTF.

The chain recombines TRBV7-2 with TRBJ2-4; 10 nucleotides agree with TRBD1. There are 16 residues in the CDR3. Germline V gives CDR1 SGHTA, CDR2 FQGNSA. J gave up 6 bases and V 1 base, and 6 bases lay outside the gene matches. The CDR3 DNA follows: TGTGCCAGCAGCTTAGGACCGACAGGGGGCACAAACATTCAGTACTTC. Amino acid sequence: CASSLGPTGGTNIQYF.

Ten or more counts support this clonotype. The V gene is TRBV7-2, the J gene TRBJ2-3; D is ambiguous. Germline CDR1 SGHTA, CDR2 FQGNSA. The CDR3 extends over 12 amino acids. V was clipped by 4 bases and J by 9 bases, with 11 bases between them. The CDR3 DNA follows: TGTGCCAGCAGCTCACTTTTCCACACGCAGTATTTT. This codes for CASSSLFHTQYF.

This clonotype was seen ten or more times. The V gene is TRBV20-1, the J gene TRBJ1-4; possible D gene TRBD1, 6 bases. V dropped 1 base and J dropped 10 bases, with 19 bases sitting between them. CDR3 length: 15 amino acids. Germline CDR1 DFQATT, CDR2 SNEGSKA (reference sequence). CDR3: CSARGVAGDTAKLFF. The DNA of the CDR3 is TGCAGTGCTAGAGGGGTGGCAGGGGACACCGCAAAACTGTTTTTT.

In its sample, this clonotype was seen a few times. The rearrangement joins TRBV4-1 to TRBJ1-1; TRBD1 is a possible D gene (5 bases). CDR1 is MGHRA, CDR2 YSYEKL, per germline. The germline V and J ends were trimmed by 4 bases and 3 bases, with 9 bases remaining between them. The CDR3 has 13 residues. In DNA form, the CDR3 reads TGCGCCAGCAGCCCCGGGACGGACACTGAAGCTTTCTTT. Its translation: CASSPGTDTEAFF.

The genes are TRBV18 and TRBJ1-5, with TRBD1 matching 7 bases. Germline CDR1 and CDR2: KGHSH and LQKENI. The CDR3 extends over 14 amino acids. The J segment lost 3 bases and the V segment lost 5 bases, leaving 4 bases of the junction unmatched. CDR3 in amino acids: CASSIGTVNQPQHF. CDR3 DNA: TGTGCCAGCTCAATCGGGACAGTCAATCAGCCCCAGCATTTT.

There are a few counts of this clonotype. V gene TRBV5-4 combines with J gene TRBJ1-2; the match to TRBD1 covers 7 bases. Trimming took 3 bases from V and 4 from J; bases not matched to a gene: 6. In germline, CDR1 is SGHNT, CDR2 YYREEE (reference sequence). CDR3 length equals 14 residues. This CDR3 reads CASSWPGQPYGYTF. The CDR3, as DNA: TGTGCCAGCAGCTGGCCGGGACAGCCCTATGGCTACACCTTC.

This clonotype was counted a few times. The V call is TRBV6-5, the J call TRBJ2-6; perhaps TRBD2 as D (6 bases). Looked up from germline, CDR1 is MNHEY and CDR2 is SVGAGI. The V end was cut by 7 bases, the J end by 2 bases, with 12 bases between. The CDR3 loop spans 15 amino acids. The CDR3 nucleotides read TGTGCCAGCACCGAAGGAGGGACTGGGGCCAACGTCCTGACTTTC. This gives the protein CASTEGGTGANVLTF.

In its sample, this clonotype was seen a few times. The chain carries TRBV1 and TRBJ1-2; TRBD1 is the table's D call and was not checked against the DNA. TRBV1 is annotated as a pseudogene. The CDR3 covers 11 residues. The CDR3 DNA follows: TGCACCACCCTGACCCCCGCAGGCTACACCTTC. The encoded protein is CTTLTPAGYTF.

The chain has TRBV12-3 or TRBV12-4 and TRBJ2-7; the D call may be TRBD1 or TRBD2 (6 bases each). The CDR3 contains 16 residues. The V and J ends lost 6 bases and 0 bases respectively, with 18 bases between them. CDR3 residues: CASSGRQGRSSYEQYF. The CDR3 coding sequence is TGTGCCAGCAGCGGACGCCAGGGGAGGAGCTCCTACGAGCAGTACTTC.

This clonotype was counted only a few times. The chain uses TRBV10-3 and TRBJ2-1; D is perhaps TRBD2 (5 bases). Germline loops: CDR1 ENHRY, CDR2 SYGVKD. The V gene lost 9 bases and the J gene lost 5 bases, with 14 bases spanning the gap. The CDR3 loop spans 13 amino acids. CDR3 loop: CAIYVTRDNEQFF. For the CDR3, the DNA is TGTGCCATTTATGTTACGCGGGACAATGAGCAGTTCTTC.